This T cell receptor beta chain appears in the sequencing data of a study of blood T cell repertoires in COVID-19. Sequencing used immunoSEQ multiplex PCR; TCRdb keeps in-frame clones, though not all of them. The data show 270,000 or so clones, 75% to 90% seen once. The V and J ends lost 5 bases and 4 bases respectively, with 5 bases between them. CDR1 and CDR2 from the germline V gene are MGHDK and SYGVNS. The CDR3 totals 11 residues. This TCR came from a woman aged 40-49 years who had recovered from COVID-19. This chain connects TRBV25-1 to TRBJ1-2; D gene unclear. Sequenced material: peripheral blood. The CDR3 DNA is TGTGCCAGCAGTAAGCTCTATGGCTACACCTTC. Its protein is CASSKLYGYTF.